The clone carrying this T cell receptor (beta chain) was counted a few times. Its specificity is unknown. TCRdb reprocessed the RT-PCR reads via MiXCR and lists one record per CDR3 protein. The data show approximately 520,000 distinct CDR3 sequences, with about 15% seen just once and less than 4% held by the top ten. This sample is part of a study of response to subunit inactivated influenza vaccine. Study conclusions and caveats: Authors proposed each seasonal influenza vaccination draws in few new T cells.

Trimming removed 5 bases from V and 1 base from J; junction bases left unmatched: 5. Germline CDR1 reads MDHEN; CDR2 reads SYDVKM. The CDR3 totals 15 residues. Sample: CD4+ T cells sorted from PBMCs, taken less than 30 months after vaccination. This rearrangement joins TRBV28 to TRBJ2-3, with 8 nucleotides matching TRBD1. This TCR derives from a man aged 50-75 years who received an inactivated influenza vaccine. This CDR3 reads CASSVPGQGTDTQYF. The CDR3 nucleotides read TGTGCCAGCAGTGTCCCGGGACAGGGCACAGATACGCAGTATTTT.